Each of the 27 T cell receptor beta chains below was sequenced from the same sample in a study of T cells in Graves' hyperthyroidism and ophthalmopathy. It was RNA transcripts that yielded the amplified TCR beta CDR3 regions. With the HTBI primer set, the TCR CDR3 went through a first round of RT-PCR. TCRdb passed the multiplex PCR reads through MiXCR, listing each CDR3 protein once. The table includes around 690,000 distinct CDR3 sequences, more than 20% detected once. Specimen: blood. The receptor set was obtained from a man aged 25 to 45 with Graves' ophthalmopathy.

This clonotype occurred many times. The V call is TRBV20-1, the J call TRBJ1-4, with TRBD1 as a possible D gene (5 bases). The CDR3 consists of 14 residues. The V end lost 6 bases, the J end lost 8 bases, and 19 bases lay between the germline ends. The germline V gene has CDR1 DFQATT and CDR2 SNEGSKA (reference sequence). Here the CDR3 reads CSAEGARSLEKLFF. CDR3 bases: TGCAGTGCCGAAGGGGCCAGATCTTTAGAAAAACTGTTTTTT.

The table lists this clonotype with many counts. V gene TRBV30 combines with J gene TRBJ1-1; no clear D gene. Trimming shortened V by 4 bases and J by 3 bases, and 12 bases separated the two germline ends. This CDR3 contains 13 residues. Germline-derived CDR1 and CDR2 are GTSNPN and SVGIG (reference sequence). CDR3 DNA: TGTGCCTGGACCCCTCGGGATTACACTGAAGCTTTCTTT. It encodes CAWTPRDYTEAFF.

This rearrangement joins TRBV10-3 to TRBJ2-1, with 7 bases identical to TRBD2. V dropped 6 bases and J dropped 6; count of bases not matched to a gene: 5. This CDR3 region has 13 residues. CDR1 and CDR2 (germline): ENHRY, SYGVKD. This CDR3 is CAIRPSGSNEQFF. The CDR3 DNA is TGTGCCATCAGGCCTAGCGGTTCCAATGAGCAGTTCTTC.

This clonotype was observed at least ten times. V usage is TRBV28 and J usage is TRBJ1-5, with D possibly matching TRBD1 (6 bases). The V end was cut by 6 bases, the J end by 3 bases, with 12 bases between. CDR3 length: 14 amino acids. Per the germline V gene, CDR1 is MDHEN and CDR2 is SYDVKM. This CDR3 is CASRLQGNNQPQHF. CDR3 coding DNA: TGTGCCAGCAGGCTACAGGGTAACAATCAGCCCCAGCATTTT.

The chain recombines TRBV7-6 with TRBJ2-1; 9 nucleotides agree with TRBD2. The V and J ends lost 2 bases and 8 bases, in that order; junction bases with no gene match: 7. The CDR3 covers 15 residues. Per the germline V gene, CDR1 is SGHVS and CDR2 is FNYEAQ. In DNA, the CDR3 is TGTGCCAGCAGCTTAAAGGCTAGCGGGATGGATGAGCAGTTCTTC. Its translation is CASSLKASGMDEQFF.

V usage is TRBV6-1 and J usage is TRBJ2-1; 10 nucleotides agree with TRBD2. CDR1 and CDR2 from the germline V gene are MNHNS and SASEGT. Trimming took 7 bases from V and 8 from J; bases not matched to a gene: 11. This CDR3 is 15 amino acids long. The CDR3 loop is CASTYGGLAGDEQFF. The CDR3 DNA is TGTGCCAGCACCTATGGGGGTCTAGCGGGGGATGAGCAGTTCTTC.

This chain connects TRBV28 to TRBJ1-5, with D hard to call. The CDR3 has 15 amino acids. V was clipped by 1 base and J by 5 bases, with 12 bases between them. Germline V gives CDR1 MDHEN, CDR2 SYDVKM. CDR3 sequence (DNA): TGTGCCAGCAGTTTATACGGACCCGGAGATCAGCCCCAGCATTTT. Its translation is CASSLYGPGDQPQHF.

Worth noting for this clonotype: A clone one base away is much larger, so this may be a read error. The chain employs TRBV6-1 and TRBJ1-2; D perhaps matches TRBD1 (5 bases). From germline, CDR1 is MNHNS and CDR2 SASEGT. The CDR3 sequence is 11 residues long. CDR3 loop: CAIKDSYDYTF. In DNA form, the CDR3 reads TGTGCCATCAAAGACAGCTATGACTACACCTTC.

This clonotype was recorded many times. The J gene is TRBJ2-1, the V gene TRBV11-2; D not resolved. V dropped 5 bases and J dropped 15 bases, with 20 bases sitting between them. The CDR3 loop spans 13 amino acids. Germline values: CDR1 SGHAT, CDR2 FQNNGV. The CDR3 spells CASSPTKKKVRFF. CDR3 nucleotides: TGTGCCAGCAGCCCCACCAAGAAGAAAGTGCGGTTCTTC.

This clonotype showed up just a few times. The chain combines TRBV19 with TRBJ2-2, with D perhaps TRBD1 (6 bases). V dropped 0 bases and J dropped 6 bases, with 17 bases sitting between them. Germline V lookup: CDR1 LNHDA, CDR2 SQIVND (reference sequence). The CDR3 totals 17 residues. The CDR3 sequence: CASSIDRDMGKAGELFF. The DNA for the CDR3 is TGTGCCAGTAGTATAGATCGGGACATGGGGAAGGCCGGGGAGCTGTTTTTT.

This clonotype has more than one count but fewer than ten. This chain uses TRBV11-2 with TRBJ2-1; 9 bases map to TRBD1. The CDR3 covers 18 residues. CDR1 is SGHAT and CDR2 is FQNNGV in the germline V gene. The J segment lost 3 bases and the V segment lost 4 bases, leaving 13 bases of the junction unmatched. The CDR3 DNA reads as TGTGCCAGCAGCTCTAGCCTCCTACAGGGGGCGGGCTACAATGAGCAGTTCTTC. It yields the protein CASSSSLLQGAGYNEQFF. Using reference TRBV11-2 and TRBJ2-1 for the parts outside the CDR3, the full variable domain is EAGVAQSPRYKIIEKRQSVAFWCNPISGHATLYWYQQILGQGPKLLIQFQNNGVVDDSQLPKDRFSAERLKGVDSTLKIQPAKLEDSAVYLCASSSSLLQGAGYNEQFFGPGTRLTVL.

The CDR3 DNA is TGTGCCAGCAGCCCCTGGACAGTTGAAGAGACCCAGTACTTC. Its protein product is CASSPWTVEETQYF. The rearrangement joins TRBV7-6 to TRBJ2-5; TRBD1 might be the D (6 bases). The length of the CDR3 is 14 residues. With 5 bases removed from V and 3 bases from J, the gap between germline ends came to 13 bases. Germline CDR1 and CDR2: SGHVS and FNYEAQ.

A note on this clonotype: One base away lies a much larger clone, so this may be a sequencing read error. The CDR3 sequence is CASSDQGRGSYEQYF. The DNA of the CDR3 is TGTGCCAGCAGCGATCAGGGTCGGGGCTCCTACGAGCAGTACTTC. The chain uses TRBV28 and TRBJ2-7; the D gene could be TRBD1 or TRBD2 (5 bases each). Trimming shortened V by 6 bases and J by 0 bases, and 15 bases separated the two germline ends. Germline loops: CDR1 MDHEN, CDR2 SYDVKM. The CDR3 sequence is 15 residues long.

This clonotype was counted only a few times. The chain's CDR3 is CASSQNTGHPKAEQYF. The CDR3, as DNA: TGTGCCAGCAGCCAAAATACGGGACACCCAAAAGCCGAGCAGTACTTC. The genes are TRBV4-2 and TRBJ2-7, with D possibly TRBD1 on 6 matching bases. V shed 2 bases and J shed 6 bases, with 20 bases lying between them. This CDR3 comprises 16 residues. The germline gives CDR1 LGHNA, CDR2 YNFKEQ.

This clonotype came up a few times. A read error may explain this, as a much larger clone is one base away. The gene calls are TRBV7-9 and TRBJ1-1, with D unresolved. There are 14 residues in the CDR3. V lost 5 bases and J 1 base, leaving 11 bases between the germline ends. CDR1 SEHNR and CDR2 FQNEAQ come from the germline V gene (reference sequence). In DNA, the CDR3 is TGTGCCAGCAGCATCCGGACGGAGAACACTGAAGCTTTCTTT. Amino acid sequence: CASSIRTENTEAFF.

This clonotype was seen a handful of times. The chain uses TRBV7-8 and TRBJ2-7; 7 positions match TRBD1. Trimming cost V 0 bases and J 3 bases; bases outside gene matches: 8. The CDR3 has 16 amino acids. Germline CDR1 is SGHVS and CDR2 is FQNEAQ. CDR3: CASSLAGTAPFYEQYF. In DNA form, the CDR3 reads TGTGCCAGCAGCTTAGCCGGGACAGCTCCATTCTACGAGCAGTACTTC.

This clonotype was counted only a few times. The V and J genes are TRBV18 and TRBJ2-3, with 11 bases that match TRBD2. Trimming removed 3 bases from V and 7 bases from J; junction bases left unmatched: 6. Germline CDR1 is KGHSH and CDR2 is LQKENI. The CDR3 is 15 amino acids. CDR3 loop: CASSPGTSGANTQYF. CDR3 DNA sequence: TGTGCCAGCTCACCCGGGACTAGCGGCGCTAATACGCAGTATTTT.

This clonotype was found a few times. The gene calls are TRBV6-5 and TRBJ1-4; D unclear. CDR1 MNHEY and CDR2 SVGAGI come from the germline V gene. CDR3 size: 15 residues. With 0 bases removed from V and 0 bases from J, the gap between germline ends came to 5 bases. The CDR3: CASSYSRTTNEKLFF. The CDR3 DNA is TGTGCCAGCAGTTACTCGCGGACAACTAATGAAAAACTGTTTTTT.

This clonotype was seen a single time. V and J are TRBV6-5 and TRBJ2-2; D assignment may be TRBD1 or TRBD2 (6 bases each). Looked up from germline, CDR1 is MNHEY and CDR2 is SVGAGI. Trimming left V 2 bases short and J 5 bases short, with 15 bases between. CDR3 length: 16 residues. The DNA of the CDR3 is TGTGCCAGCAGTTACCTCCGGGGGCAGTATACCGGGGAGCTGTTTTTT. This gives the protein CASSYLRGQYTGELFF.

This clonotype was counted many times. The genes are TRBV20-1 and TRBJ2-3; perhaps TRBD2 as D (6 bases). This CDR3 is 14 amino acids long. From germline, CDR1 is DFQATT and CDR2 SNEGSKA (reference sequence). V gave up 1 base and J gave up 2 bases, with 10 bases separating them. The CDR3 is CSARVPSATDTQYF. CDR3 DNA: TGCAGTGCTAGAGTCCCTAGCGCCACAGATACGCAGTATTTT.

This clonotype has a handful of counts. This chain uses TRBV15 with TRBJ2-7, with a tentative D call TRBD2 (6 bases). CDR1 and CDR2 (germline): LNHNV, YYDKDF (reference sequence). The CDR3 spans 13 residues. The V gene lost 1 base and the J gene lost 7 bases, with 11 bases spanning the gap. CDR3 nucleotides: TGTGCCACCAGCAGAGCTTTTAGCGGTGAGCAGTACTTC. Protein: CATSRAFSGEQYF.

The rearrangement joins TRBV5-1 to TRBJ1-2; the D is unclear. The CDR3 totals 15 residues. Germline CDR1 SGHRS, CDR2 YFSETQ. The V and J ends lost 2 bases and 0 bases respectively, with 11 bases between them. The CDR3 sequence: CASSLRPETNYGYTF. Here the CDR3 DNA reads TGCGCCAGCAGCTTAAGGCCAGAAACTAACTATGGCTACACCTTC.

This clonotype has a count of ten or more. The chain is built from TRBV2 and TRBJ2-3, with D possibly matching TRBD1 (5 bases). V was pared by 6 bases and J by 1 base, with 8 bases between. The CDR3 covers 13 residues. Germline V gene lookup returns CDR1 SNHLY and CDR2 FYNNEI. The CDR3 nucleotides read TGTGCCAGCAGCCTGACAGGCACAGATACGCAGTATTTT. It encodes CASSLTGTDTQYF.

The chain is built from TRBV30 and TRBJ1-6, with 7 bases identical to TRBD1. The J segment lost 4 bases and the V segment lost 4 bases, leaving 4 bases of the junction unmatched. The CDR3 spans 14 residues. CDR1 is GTSNPN and CDR2 is SVGIG in the germline V gene (reference sequence). The CDR3 nucleotides read TGTGCCTGGATGACAGGGAGATATAATTCACCCCTCCACTTT. Its protein product is CAWMTGRYNSPLHF. The whole variable domain, remainder taken from reference TRBV30 and TRBJ1-6, is SQTIHQWPATLVQPVGSPLSLECTVEGTSNPNLYWYRQAAGRGLQLLFYSVGIGQISSEVPQNLSASRPQDRQFILSSKKLLLSDSGFYLCAWMTGRYNSPLHFGNGTRLTVT.

This clonotype was counted at least ten times. This rearrangement joins TRBV28 to TRBJ1-6, with 7 bases identical to TRBD1. The CDR3 runs to 14 residues. CDR1 and CDR2 from the germline V gene are MDHEN and SYDVKM. V lost 6 bases to trimming and J lost 9 bases; unmatched junction nucleotides: 8. For the CDR3, the DNA is TGTGCCAGCAGGACGACAGGGTCTTTTTCACCCCTCCACTTT. Amino acid sequence: CASRTTGSFSPLHF.

V is TRBV10-3 and J is TRBJ1-3; D not certain. The V and J ends lost 3 bases and 0 bases respectively, with 6 bases between them. This CDR3 contains 14 residues. In germline, CDR1 is ENHRY, CDR2 SYGVKD. The CDR3 loop reads CAISETDSGNTIYF. For the CDR3, the DNA is TGTGCCATCAGTGAAACGGACTCTGGAAACACCATATATTTT.

The chain combines TRBV20-1 with TRBJ2-1; D ambiguous. The CDR3 runs to 10 residues. V dropped 3 bases and J dropped 14 bases, with 11 bases sitting between them. Germline lookup yields CDR1 DFQATT and CDR2 SNEGSKA (reference sequence). Here the CDR3 reads CSASFQWEFF. CDR3 sequence (DNA): TGCAGTGCTAGTTTCCAGTGGGAGTTCTTC.